The clone carrying this T cell receptor (beta chain) was seen a few times. The antigen remains undetermined. UMIs were added to TCR cDNA along with a universal primer site when it was made by 5'RACE template switching. TCRdb fed the 5' RACE reads into MiXCR, producing one record per CDR3 protein. The table has some 240,000 distinct CDR3 sequences, approximately 3.3% seen once. These data belong to a study of T cells after yellow fever vaccination. Study results and caveats: Post-booster reappearance was seen for most primary-vaccination clones (nearly 97% CD4, 75% to 90% CD8). Weaker overall was a secondary response that nonetheless peaked faster, on day 5 versus 15. Clonotypes shared by both compartments, CD4 and CD8, made up a small share.

This sequence was found in a man aged 18 to 35 who received the YFV17D yellow fever vaccine. Material: CD4+ T cells sorted from PBMCs, obtained 10 days after the yellow fever booster vaccination.

Here the CDR3 reads CASSYGTGNNQPQHF. CDR3 nucleotides: TGTGCCAGCAGTTACGGGACAGGGAACAATCAGCCCCAGCATTTT. The rearrangement uses TRBV12-3 or TRBV12-4 and TRBJ1-5, with 9 bases matching TRBD1. The trim removed 4 bases at V and 3 bases at J, leaving 4 bases unmatched. This CDR3 is built from 15 residues.